The clone carrying this T cell receptor beta chain was picked up one time. This sample was taken from a study of control samples from healthy donors and cancer patients. The germline CDR1 and CDR2 sequences are MNHEY and SVGEGT. The V gene lost 2 bases and the J gene lost 5 bases, with 3 bases spanning the gap. The CDR3 covers 12 residues. The data were produced by immunoSEQ multiplex PCR, yet TCRdb's version contains in-frame clones alone and is incomplete. Of 130,000 or so clones listed, around nine tenths are singletons. The receptor was isolated from a man aged 25-45 years in good health. Sequenced material: blood. The chain joins TRBV6-2 or TRBV6-3 to TRBJ2-2, with no clear D. The CDR3 DNA sequence: TGTGCCAGCAGTTACAGAACCGGGGAGCTGTTTTTT. Protein product: CASSYRTGELFF.